This TCR beta chain came from a study of T cell repertoires in cytomegalovirus infection. Looking at the study overall: The public TCR beta signatures pointed to both CMV infection and matching HLA type. Overall study findings and caveats: Carriers of CMV plus the relevant HLA were identified by cumulative public TCR beta family frequency. HLA-C-restricted CMV clonotypes gave the most frequent clonotype in two of eight donors.

MiXCR, applied by TCRdb to the reads, yields one record per CDR3 protein. The profile covers a few hundred thousand distinct CDR3 sequences, with 26% appearing a single time and approximately 13% taken by the ten largest. This clonotype was seen at least ten times. Its target is not known. Source material: PBMCs. This clonotype was sampled from a human donor in good health (CMV status not recorded). Some clones in this sample may be carry-over from other donors' samples.

CDR3: CASSLVVRDRENGYTF. The CDR3 DNA reads TGTGCCAGCAGCTTAGTAGTACGGGACAGGGAAAACGGCTACACCTTC. The chain combines TRBV7-2 with TRBJ1-2; 9 bases align to TRBD1. The CDR3 runs to 16 residues. The ends lost 1 base at V and 8 bases at J; junction bases unmatched: 11. From germline, CDR1 is SGHTA and CDR2 FQGNSA.